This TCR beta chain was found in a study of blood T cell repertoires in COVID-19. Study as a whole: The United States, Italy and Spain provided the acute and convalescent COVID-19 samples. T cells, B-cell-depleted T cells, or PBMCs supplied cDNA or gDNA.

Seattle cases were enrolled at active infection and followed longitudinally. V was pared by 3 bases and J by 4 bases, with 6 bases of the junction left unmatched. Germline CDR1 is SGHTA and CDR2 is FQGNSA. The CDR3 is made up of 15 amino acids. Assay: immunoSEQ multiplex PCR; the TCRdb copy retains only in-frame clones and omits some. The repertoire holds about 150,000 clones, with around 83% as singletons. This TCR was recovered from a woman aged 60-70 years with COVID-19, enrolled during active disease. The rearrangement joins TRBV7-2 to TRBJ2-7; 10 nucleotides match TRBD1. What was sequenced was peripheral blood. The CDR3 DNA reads TGTGCCAGCAGCTTGTTTGGACAGGGGGTGTACGAGCAGTACTTC. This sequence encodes CASSLFGQGVYEQYF.